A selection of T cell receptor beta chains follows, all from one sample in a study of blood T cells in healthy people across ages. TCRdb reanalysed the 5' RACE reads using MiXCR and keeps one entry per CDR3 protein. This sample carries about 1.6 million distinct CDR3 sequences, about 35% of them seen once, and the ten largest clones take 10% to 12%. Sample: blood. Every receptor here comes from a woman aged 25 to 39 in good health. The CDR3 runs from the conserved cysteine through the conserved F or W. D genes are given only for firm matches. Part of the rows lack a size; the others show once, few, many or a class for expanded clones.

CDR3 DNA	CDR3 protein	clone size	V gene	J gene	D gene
TGTGCCATCAGTGCCCGGGACAGGGTGTCTGGGAGCTCCTACAATGAGCAGTTCTTC	CAISARDRVSGSSYNEQFF	many	TRBV10-3	TRBJ2-1	TRBD1
TGTGCCAGCTCAAAGACAGGGTCCACATCGATGGATGAGCAGTTCTTC	CASSKTGSTSMDEQFF	NA	TRBV18	TRBJ2-1	TRBD1
TGCAGTGCTAGAGAACTGGGTTTCAACGAGCAGTACTTC	CSARELGFNEQYF	few	TRBV20-1	TRBJ2-7	NA
TGTGCCTGGTCGGGACAGCACAATGAGCAGTTCTTC	CAWSGQHNEQFF	few	TRBV30	TRBJ2-1	TRBD1
TGTGCCAGCAGTTCCGACCGGGAAGCGGGAGGTACGGAGACCCAGTACTTC	CASSSDREAGGTETQYF	few	TRBV28	TRBJ2-5	TRBD2
TGTGCCAGCAGCCCAGACGGATCCCTCTATGGCTACACCTTC	CASSPDGSLYGYTF	few	TRBV6-5	TRBJ1-2	NA
TGTACCACCAGTGGAGGGGCTAATGAGCAGTTCTTC	CTTSGGANEQFF	NA	TRBV24-1	TRBJ2-1	NA
TGTGCCAGCAGTGAAGAGGCCAGGCAGAATGAGCAGTTCTTC	CASSEEARQNEQFF	few	TRBV6-1	TRBJ2-1	NA
TGTGCCAGCAGTGAAGCGCCCGAGACTGGTACCTACAATGAGCAGTTCTTC	CASSEAPETGTYNEQFF	few	TRBV6-1	TRBJ2-1	NA
TGTGCCCCCCTTCGGGGTCAGGTATCGATGGACGAGCAGTACTTC	CAPLRGQVSMDEQYF	NA	TRBV12-3/TRBV12-4	TRBJ2-7	NA
TGCAGCGTTGAATTTGAGGATACGCAGTATTTT	CSVEFEDTQYF	few	TRBV29-1	TRBJ2-3	NA
TGCAGTGCTAGAGACCCCCTTATGGGGACCGACTCGACGTATGGCTACACCTTC	CSARDPLMGTDSTYGYTF	few	TRBV20-1	TRBJ1-2	NA
TGTGCCAGCAGCTTAAGGCTAGCGGGGGGGCCGCACGAGCAGTACTTC	CASSLRLAGGPHEQYF	few	TRBV7-6	TRBJ2-7	TRBD2
TGTGCCAGCAGTCCGCGACAGGGGTTTAGTCAGCCCCAGCATTTT	CASSPRQGFSQPQHF	NA	TRBV6-5	TRBJ1-5	TRBD1
TGCGCCAGCAGCCGTGCTAGCGGGGCTAGCACGGATACGCAGTATTTT	CASSRASGASTDTQYF	NA	TRBV4-1	TRBJ2-3	TRBD2
TGCAGTGCTACGGGACTAGCGGGACAAGAGACCCAGTACTTC	CSATGLAGQETQYF	many	TRBV20-1	TRBJ2-5	TRBD2
TGTGCCAGGCCTGGACAGGGGGCGCCGGAGACCCAGTACTTC	CARPGQGAPETQYF	many	TRBV27	TRBJ2-5	TRBD1
TGTGCCAGCAGCGAAGGGACAGGAGGTCGCGGCTACACCTTC	CASSEGTGGRGYTF	few	TRBV9	TRBJ1-2	TRBD1
TGCAGCGTTGGAGGGGGCCACTCCTACGAGCAGTACTTC	CSVGGGHSYEQYF	many	TRBV29-1	TRBJ2-7	TRBD1
TGCAGCGTTGAAAGTGGGGTAACCGGGGAGCTGTTTTTT	CSVESGVTGELFF	few	TRBV29-1	TRBJ2-2	NA